The TCR beta chain under discussion was sequenced for a study of OX40 agonist ivuxolimab in advanced cancers. The overall study: Patients were infused with ivuxolimab every 2 weeks at 0.01 to 10 mg/kg.

Deletions cut 3 bases from V and 1 base from J, with 6 bases between. Per the germline V gene, CDR1 is MNHNS and CDR2 is SASEGT. This CDR3 spans 13 amino acids. Study-level results: In CD8+ T cells, expanded clones were on average more numerous than in CD4+. Clonal expansion was seen in CD4+ and CD8+ blood T cells by week 6 at 0.1 to 3.0 mg/kg.

A remark on this clone: Its antigen remains unknown.

Profiled with immunoSEQ multiplex PCR; TCRdb holds only in-frame clones, not every one. The repertoire has 60,000 to 65,000 clones, around 90% of them found once; the top ten carry about an eighth. Autoimmune disease history or systemic immunosuppression meant exclusion. The receptor comes from an adult with an advanced solid tumor such as melanoma, head and neck, liver or kidney cancer. Source: CD4+ or CD8+ T cells sorted from blood, taken in a trial of the OX40 agonist ivuxolimab. The rearrangement joins TRBV6-1 to TRBJ1-1; D remains ambiguous. The CDR3 nucleotides read TGTGCCAGCAGTGACTTTCGGAACACTGAAGCTTTCTTT. Its translation is CASSDFRNTEAFF.